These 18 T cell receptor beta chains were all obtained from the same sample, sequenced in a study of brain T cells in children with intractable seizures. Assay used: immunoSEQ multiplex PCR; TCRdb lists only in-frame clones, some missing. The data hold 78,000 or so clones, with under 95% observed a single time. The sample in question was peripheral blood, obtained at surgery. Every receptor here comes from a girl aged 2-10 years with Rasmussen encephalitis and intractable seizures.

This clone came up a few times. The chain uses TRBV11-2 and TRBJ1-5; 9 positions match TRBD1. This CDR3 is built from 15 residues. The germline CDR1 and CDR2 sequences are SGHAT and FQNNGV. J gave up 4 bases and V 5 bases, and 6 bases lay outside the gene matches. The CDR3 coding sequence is TGTGCCAGCAGCCAGGGGACAGGGTCAAATCAGCCCCAGCATTTT. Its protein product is CASSQGTGSNQPQHF.

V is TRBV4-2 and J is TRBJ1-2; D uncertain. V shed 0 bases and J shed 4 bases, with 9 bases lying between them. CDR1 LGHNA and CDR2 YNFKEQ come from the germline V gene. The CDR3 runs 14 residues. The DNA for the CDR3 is TGTGCCAGCAGCCAAGACAGGACTAGCTATGGCTACACCTTC. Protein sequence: CASSQDRTSYGYTF.

DNA of the CDR3: TGTGCCTGGAGTGTACGCCGTCAACCCCAGCATTTT. Translation gives CAWSVRRQPQHF. The V call is TRBV30, the J call TRBJ1-5; no clear D. Trimming removed 0 bases at V and 10 bases at J, with 10 bases between. The CDR3 consists of 12 residues. Germline V lookup: CDR1 GTSNPN, CDR2 SVGIG (reference sequence). The full variable domain, rest sourced from reference TRBV30 and TRBJ1-5, is SQTIHQWPATLVQPVGSPLSLECTVEGTSNPNLYWYRQAAGRGLQLLFYSVGIGQISSEVPQNLSASRPQDRQFILSSKKLLLSDSGFYLCAWSVRRQPQHFGDGTRLSIL.

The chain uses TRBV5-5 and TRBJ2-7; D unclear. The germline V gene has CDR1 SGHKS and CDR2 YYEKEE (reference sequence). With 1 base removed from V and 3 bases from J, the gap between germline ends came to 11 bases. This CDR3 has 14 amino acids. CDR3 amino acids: CASSLTALYYEQYF. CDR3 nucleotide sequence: TGTGCCAGCAGCTTGACAGCTTTGTACTACGAGCAGTACTTC. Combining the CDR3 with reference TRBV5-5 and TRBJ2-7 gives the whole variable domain DAGVTQSPTHLIKTRGQQVTLRCSPISGHKSVSWYQQVLGQGPQFIFQYYEKEERGRGNFPDRFSARQFPNYSSELNVNALLLGDSALYLCASSLTALYYEQYFGPGTRLTVT.

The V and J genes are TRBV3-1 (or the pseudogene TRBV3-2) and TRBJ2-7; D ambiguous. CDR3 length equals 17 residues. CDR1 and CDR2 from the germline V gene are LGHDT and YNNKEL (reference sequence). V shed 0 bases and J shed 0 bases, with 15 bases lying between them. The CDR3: CASSQDRVTSPSYEQYF. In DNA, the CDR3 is TGTGCCAGCAGCCAAGATAGGGTAACCTCCCCCTCCTACGAGCAGTACTTC.

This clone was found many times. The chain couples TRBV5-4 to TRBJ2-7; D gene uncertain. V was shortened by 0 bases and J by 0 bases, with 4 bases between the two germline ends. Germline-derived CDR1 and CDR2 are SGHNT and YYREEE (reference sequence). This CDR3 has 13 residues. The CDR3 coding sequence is TGTGCCAGCAGCTTGGACTTCTCCTACGAGCAGTACTTC. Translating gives CASSLDFSYEQYF.

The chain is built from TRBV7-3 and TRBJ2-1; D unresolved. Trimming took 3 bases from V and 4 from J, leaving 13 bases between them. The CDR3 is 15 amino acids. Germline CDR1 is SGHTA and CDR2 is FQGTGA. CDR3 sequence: CASSFKEPRYNEQFF. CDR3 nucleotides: TGTGCCAGCAGCTTTAAGGAGCCACGGTACAATGAGCAGTTCTTC.

The CDR3, as DNA: TGTGCCAGCAGCTTAGAGGTCCGGGGATTTGAAGCTTTCTTT. The encoded protein is CASSLEVRGFEAFF. The chain joins TRBV13 to TRBJ1-1, with unresolved D. The germline V gene encodes CDR1 PRHDT and CDR2 FYEKMQ (reference sequence). Trimming removed 1 base from V and 7 bases from J, with 13 bases in between. The CDR3 spans 14 residues.

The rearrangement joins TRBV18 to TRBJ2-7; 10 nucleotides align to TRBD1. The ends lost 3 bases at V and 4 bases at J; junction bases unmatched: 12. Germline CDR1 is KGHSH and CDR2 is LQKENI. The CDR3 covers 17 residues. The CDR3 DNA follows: TGTGCCAGCTCACCTTCGCCCCGGGACAGGGGAGGATACGAGCAGTACTTC. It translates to CASSPSPRDRGGYEQYF. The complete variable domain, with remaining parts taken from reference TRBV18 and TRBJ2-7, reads NAGVMQNPRHLVRRRGQEARLRCSPMKGHSHVYWYRQLPEEGLKFMVYLQKENIIDESGMPKERFSAEFPKEGPSILRIQQVVRGDSAAYFCASSPSPRDRGGYEQYFGPGTRLTVT.

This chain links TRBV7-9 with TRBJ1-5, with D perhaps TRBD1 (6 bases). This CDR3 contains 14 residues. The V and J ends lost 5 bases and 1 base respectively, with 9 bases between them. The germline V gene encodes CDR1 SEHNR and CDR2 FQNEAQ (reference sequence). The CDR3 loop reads CASSLDRSNQPQHF. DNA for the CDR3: TGTGCCAGCAGCCTCGACAGGAGCAATCAGCCCCAGCATTTT.

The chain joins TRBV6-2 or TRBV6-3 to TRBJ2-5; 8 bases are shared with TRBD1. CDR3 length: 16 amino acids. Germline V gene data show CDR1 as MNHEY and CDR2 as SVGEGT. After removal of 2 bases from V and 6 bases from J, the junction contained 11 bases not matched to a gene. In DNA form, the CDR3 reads TGTGCCAGCAGTTACCCGGGACAGGTGGGTCCTAAGACCCAGTACTTC. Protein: CASSYPGQVGPKTQYF.

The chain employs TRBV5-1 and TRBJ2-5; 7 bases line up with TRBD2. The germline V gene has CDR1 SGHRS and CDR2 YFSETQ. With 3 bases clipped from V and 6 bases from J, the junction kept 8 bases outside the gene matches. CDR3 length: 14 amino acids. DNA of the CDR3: TGCGCCAGCAGCTCCGAGAGGGGACTAAAGACCCAGTACTTC. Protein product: CASSSERGLKTQYF. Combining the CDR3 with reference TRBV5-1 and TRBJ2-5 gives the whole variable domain KAGVTQTPRYLIKTRGQQVTLSCSPISGHRSVSWYQQTPGQGLQFLFEYFSETQRNKGNFPGRFSGRQFSNSRSEMNVSTLELGDSALYLCASSSERGLKTQYFGPGTRLLVL.

The CDR3 loop is CASSSGRDSILGYTF. CDR3 DNA sequence: TGTGCCAGCAGCTCGGGCCGGGACAGTATTCTCGGCTACACCTTC. The V gene is TRBV5-5, the J gene TRBJ1-2, with 7 bases matching TRBD1. Unmatched junction bases numbered 13, after V lost 3 bases and J lost 8 bases. Per germline, CDR1 SGHKS and CDR2 YYEKEE (reference sequence). The CDR3 runs 15 residues.

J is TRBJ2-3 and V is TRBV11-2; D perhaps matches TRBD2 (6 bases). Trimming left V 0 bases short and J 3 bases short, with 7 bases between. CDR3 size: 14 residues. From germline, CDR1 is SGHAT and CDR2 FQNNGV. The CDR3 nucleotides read TGTGCCAGCAGCTTAGAAGGAGGGACAGATACGCAGTATTTT. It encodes CASSLEGGTDTQYF.

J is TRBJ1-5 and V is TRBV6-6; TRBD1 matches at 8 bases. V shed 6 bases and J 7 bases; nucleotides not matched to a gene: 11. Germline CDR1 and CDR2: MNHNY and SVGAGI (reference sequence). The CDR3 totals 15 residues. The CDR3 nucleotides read TGTGCCAGCAGGACAGGGGAGAGTGCCTGGCAGCCCCAGCATTTT. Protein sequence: CASRTGESAWQPQHF.

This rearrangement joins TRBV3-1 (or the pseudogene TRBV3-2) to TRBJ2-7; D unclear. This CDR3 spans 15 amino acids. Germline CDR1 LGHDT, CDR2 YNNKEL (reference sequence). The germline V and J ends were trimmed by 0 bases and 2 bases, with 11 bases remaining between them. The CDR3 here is CASSQDLSSTYEQYF. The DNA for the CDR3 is TGTGCCAGCAGCCAAGATCTCAGCTCTACCTACGAGCAGTACTTC.

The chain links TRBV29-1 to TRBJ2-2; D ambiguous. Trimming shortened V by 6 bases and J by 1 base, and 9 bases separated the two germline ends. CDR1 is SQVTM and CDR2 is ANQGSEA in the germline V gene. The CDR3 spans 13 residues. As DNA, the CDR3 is TGCAGCGTCCGCCTAGGGAACACCGGGGAGCTGTTTTTT. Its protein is CSVRLGNTGELFF.

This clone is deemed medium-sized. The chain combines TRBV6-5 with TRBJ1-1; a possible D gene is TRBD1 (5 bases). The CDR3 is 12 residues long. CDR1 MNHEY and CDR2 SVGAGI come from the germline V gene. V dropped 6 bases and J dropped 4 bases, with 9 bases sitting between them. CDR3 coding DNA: TGTGCCAGCAGCTGGGGGGGCACTGAAGCTTTCTTT. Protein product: CASSWGGTEAFF.